Given below is one TCR beta chain in context. The data belong to a study of CD8+CD57+ T cells in acquired aplastic anemia. The wider study: Sorted CD4+ and CD8+ cells yielded about 3.1 ug of DNA on average.

This CDR3 is 15 amino acids long. CDR1 is DFQATT, CDR2 SNEGSKA, per germline (reference sequence). V dropped 5 bases and J dropped 7; count of bases not matched to a gene: 13. It was genomic DNA that served as the template for profiling TCR beta VDJ and CDR3. MiXCR was run by TCRdb on the reads, yielding one entry per CDR3 protein. The sample has some 290,000 distinct CDR3 sequences; 45% to 70% are singletons. This sequence was found in a human donor with severe aplastic anemia or a healthy control (not recorded which). Sequencing used sorted CD4+, CD8+, or CD8+CD57+ T cells (not recorded which) from PBMCs. The chain has TRBV20-1 and TRBJ2-2; TRBD2 aligns across 7 bases. CDR3 nucleotide sequence: TGCAGTGCTCGACGGGGCGGGGGATCTGGCGGGGAGCTGTTTTTT. Its protein is CSARRGGGSGGELFF.